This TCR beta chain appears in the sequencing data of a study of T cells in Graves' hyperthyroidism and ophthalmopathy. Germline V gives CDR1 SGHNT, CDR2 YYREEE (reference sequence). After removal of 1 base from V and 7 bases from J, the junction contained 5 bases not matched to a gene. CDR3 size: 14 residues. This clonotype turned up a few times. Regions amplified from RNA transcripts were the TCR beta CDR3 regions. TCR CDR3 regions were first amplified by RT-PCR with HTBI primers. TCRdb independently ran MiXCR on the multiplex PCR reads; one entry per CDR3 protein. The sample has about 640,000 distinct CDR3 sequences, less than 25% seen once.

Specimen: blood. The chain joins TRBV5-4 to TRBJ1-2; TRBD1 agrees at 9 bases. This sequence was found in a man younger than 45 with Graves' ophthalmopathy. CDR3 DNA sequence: TGTGCCAGCAGCTTGTACGGGACAGGGAGTGGCTACACCTTC. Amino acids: CASSLYGTGSGYTF.